The rows below give T cell receptor beta chains drawn from one sample of a study of shared clonotypes between healthy human individuals. Assay used: immunoSEQ multiplex PCR; TCRdb lists only in-frame clones, some missing. The sample contains under 1,100,000 clones, about 80% of which appear only once. The sample taken for sequencing was memory CD4+ T cells from PBMCs. Every receptor here comes from a man aged 18 to 35 in good health. Some clones in this sample may be carry-over from other donors' samples. The CDR3 runs from the conserved cysteine through the conserved F or W. D genes are given only for firm matches. Expanded clones are given a class, and other clones once, few, many or no size at all.

d_gene	len	j_gene	abundance	v_gene	CDR3nt	CDR3aa
TRBD1	17	TRBJ2-7	-	TRBV28	TGTGCCAGCAGTCAAACACCGGGACAGGCTAGGGCCTACGAGCAGTACTTC	CASSQTPGQARAYEQYF
-	18	TRBJ2-2	-	TRBV4-3	TGCGCCAGCAGCCTTGCTTCTCTAGGGGGGAGGAACACCGGGGAGCTGTTTTTT	CASSLASLGGRNTGELFF
-	14	TRBJ1-2	-	TRBV28	TGTGCCAGCAGTTTTTCTCCGCCTATATATGGCTACACCTTC	CASSFSPPIYGYTF
TRBD1	15	TRBJ2-3	-	TRBV18	TGTGCCAGCTCACTAAGACAGGGGGGGCCAGATACGCAGTATTTT	CASSLRQGGPDTQYF
-	14	TRBJ2-2	-	TRBV6-5	TGTGCCAGCAGTTGGGAAGCGAACACCGGGGAGCTGTTTTTT	CASSWEANTGELFF
-	12	TRBJ2-7	-	TRBV7-9	TGTGCCAGCAGTCGAACTAGTTTCGAGCAGTACTTC	CASSRTSFEQYF
TRBD1	14	TRBJ2-5	-	TRBV2	TGTGCCAGCAGAACGGGACAGGGAGGTTACACCCAGTACTTC	CASRTGQGGYTQYF
-	14	TRBJ1-3	-	TRBV9	TGTGCCAGCAGCGCCCGACTACCCGGGAACACCATATATTTT	CASSARLPGNTIYF
-	14	TRBJ1-1	-	TRBV6-6	TGTGCCAGCAGTTTTTTGTCGACAGGCGAGGAAGCTTTCTTT	CASSFLSTGEEAFF
TRBD2	16	TRBJ2-5	-	TRBV11-2	TGTGCCAGCAGCTTAGAGGGTAGCGGGAGAAGGGAGACCCAGTACTTC	CASSLEGSGRRETQYF
TRBD1	13	TRBJ1-1	-	TRBV6-1	TGTGCCAGCAGTGAAGGACAGGGGGTCACGGCTTTCTTT	CASSEGQGVTAFF
-	13	TRBJ1-1	-	TRBV25-1	TGTGCCAGCACCTCCCGCCCGGGTACTGAAGCTTTCTTT	CASTSRPGTEAFF
-	14	TRBJ2-7	-	TRBV10-1	TGCGCCAGCAGTGATTGGGACCTCCTACGAGAGCAGTACTTC	CASSDWDLLREQYF
-	16	TRBJ1-4	-	TRBV2	TGTGCCAGCAGTGGGTCACAGGGTGCAACTAATGAAAAACTGTTTTTT	CASSGSQGATNEKLFF
TRBD1	15	TRBJ2-1	-	TRBV7-9	TGTGCCAGCAGCTACGGACAGGGGATGGCCAATGAGCAGTTCTTC	CASSYGQGMANEQFF
-	15	TRBJ2-5	-	TRBV7-6	TGTGCCAGCAGCTTAACAGTGGTGGTCACAGAGACCCAGTACTTC	CASSLTVVVTETQYF
-	15	TRBJ2-3	-	TRBV5-1	TGCGCCAGCGCGCAAACCGGGACCAACACAGATACGCAGTATTTT	CASAQTGTNTDTQYF
-	14	TRBJ1-1	-	TRBV28	TGTGCCAGCATAAGTAAAGGGACCGTTACTGAAGCTTTCTTT	CASISKGTVTEAFF
-	14	TRBJ2-5	-	TRBV6-4	TGTGCCAGCAGTGACCCGGTCGGCCAAGAGACCCAGTACTTC	CASSDPVGQETQYF
TRBD2	13	TRBJ2-3	once	TRBV30	TGTGCCTGGACTAGCGGGAGAGGGGATACGCAGTATTTT	CAWTSGRGDTQYF
TRBD2	15	TRBJ2-1	-	TRBV2	TGTGCCAGCAGTGCTAGCGGACGAACCTACAATGAGCAGTTCTTC	CASSASGRTYNEQFF
-	13	TRBJ1-2	-	TRBV6-6	TGTGCCAGCAGTTACGCCGACATGCGTGGCTACACCTTC	CASSYADMRGYTF
-	15	TRBJ2-1	-	TRBV5-1	TGCGCCAGCAGCTTAGGAGATAACAGGGTCAATGAGCAGTTCTTC	CASSLGDNRVNEQFF
TRBD1	12	TRBJ2-7	-	TRBV4-1	TGCGCCAGCAGTCAAACAGGGGGCGAGCAGTACTTC	CASSQTGGEQYF
TRBD2	15	TRBJ2-4	-	TRBV11-2	TGTGCCAGCAGCCGCCGCCGGGGGGTGGGAAACATTCAGTACTTC	CASSRRRGVGNIQYF
TRBD1	14	TRBJ1-2	few	TRBV6-5	TGTGCCAGCAGTTGGGACAGAACTAACTATGGCTACACCTTC	CASSWDRTNYGYTF
TRBD1	16	TRBJ1-6	-	TRBV5-4	TGTGCCAGCAGCTTGGCAGGGGGCTCCTATAATTCACCCCTCCACTTT	CASSLAGGSYNSPLHF
TRBD2	17	TRBJ2-5	-	TRBV25-1	TGTGCCAGCAGTGCGGGGGGACTAGCGGGGAAAGAAGAGACCCAGTACTTC	CASSAGGLAGKEETQYF
-	13	TRBJ2-5	few	TRBV5-1	TGCGCCAGCAGCATAAGGATCCAAGAGACCCAGTACTTC	CASSIRIQETQYF
-	10	TRBJ2-1	once	TRBV20-1	TGCAGTGCTAAGTCCCCGGGGCAGTTCTTC	CSAKSPGQFF
TRBD1	17	TRBJ2-6	-	TRBV28	TGTGCCAGCAGTTTAGTCCCGACAGGGGCTGGGGCCAACGTCCTGACTTTC	CASSLVPTGAGANVLTF
-	15	TRBJ2-7	-	TRBV6-5	TGTGCCAGCAGTTACTCTAGGCCGAGCGCCTACGAGCAGTACTTC	CASSYSRPSAYEQYF
-	16	TRBJ2-7	-	TRBV7-2	TGTGCCAGCAGCTTGACCTCGGGGGCGCAGTACCACGAGCAGTACTTC	CASSLTSGAQYHEQYF
-	17	TRBJ2-1	many	TRBV7-2	TGTGCCAGCAGCTTAAAGGTAGTGGGTGTCTCCTACAATGAGCAGTTCTTC	CASSLKVVGVSYNEQFF
-	14	TRBJ2-3	few	TRBV28	TGTGCCAGCAGTTCCACTAGGGGGGCAGATACGCAGTATTTT	CASSSTRGADTQYF
TRBD1	15	TRBJ1-1	-	TRBV23-1	TGCGCCAGCAGTCACGCCGTAACAGGGGGCACTGAAGCTTTCTTT	CASSHAVTGGTEAFF
-	12	TRBJ1-2	-	TRBV29-1	TGCAGCGTTGGGGGGCGCGTCTATGGCTACACCTTC	CSVGGRVYGYTF
TRBD2	11	TRBJ2-5	-	TRBV29-1	TGCAGCGTTCGGGAGGGGGAGACCCAGTACTTC	CSVREGETQYF
TRBD1	13	TRBJ2-3	-	TRBV28	TGTGCCAGCGCACCAGGGGGCCGGGATACGCAGTATTTT	CASAPGGRDTQYF
-	14	TRBJ2-7	-	TRBV9	TGTGCCAGCAGCGTAGCTACAGGGAGGGGCGAGCAGTACTTC	CASSVATGRGEQYF
TRBD1	15	TRBJ2-1	-	TRBV25-1	TGTGCCAGCAGACCATCCGGACAGGGTCGAAATGAGCAGTTCTTC	CASRPSGQGRNEQFF
TRBD1	15	TRBJ1-5	-	TRBV5-8	TGTGCCAGCAGCTTGCGGACAGGGGGTAGCCAGCCCCAGCATTTT	CASSLRTGGSQPQHF
TRBD1	15	TRBJ1-1	once	TRBV18	TGTGCCAGCTCCTCAATGACAGGGGGCTTGAATGAAGCTTTCTTT	CASSSMTGGLNEAFF
-	13	TRBJ1-2	-	TRBV9	TGTGCCAGCAGCGTATCCTGGATGTCTGGCTACACCTTC	CASSVSWMSGYTF
TRBD1	15	TRBJ1-5	-	TRBV28	TGTGCCAGCAGTTTAAGGGACAGGCTGAATCAGCCCCAGCATTTT	CASSLRDRLNQPQHF
-	13	TRBJ2-1	once	TRBV6-6	TGTGCCAGCAGTTACACGCGGGAAAATGAGCAGTTCTTC	CASSYTRENEQFF
-	14	TRBJ2-1	-	TRBV4-3	TGCGCCAGCCCTCGGGGGGCCCCCTACAATGAGCAGTTCTTC	CASPRGAPYNEQFF
TRBD1	15	TRBJ1-1	-	TRBV5-1	TGCGCCAGCAGCTTGACAGGGGCTCCGAACACTGAAGCTTTCTTT	CASSLTGAPNTEAFF
TRBD1	13	TRBJ1-2	-	TRBV7-2	TGTGCCAGCAGCTTAGAGGGGGCGCGTGGCTACACCTTC	CASSLEGARGYTF
TRBD2	15	TRBJ2-7	-	TRBV7-9	TGTGCCAGCAGCCTGCTGGCGGGAGGGCCCTACGAGCAGTACTTC	CASSLLAGGPYEQYF
-	18	TRBJ2-7	-	TRBV30	TGTGCCTGGACCCACAACCCGAGGGGCGTAGGTAGATTTTACGAGCAGTACTTC	CAWTHNPRGVGRFYEQYF
-	11	TRBJ2-1	-	TRBV29-1	TGCAGCGTTGATTGGGGGAATGAGCAGTTCTTC	CSVDWGNEQFF
TRBD1	14	TRBJ2-1	-	TRBV19	TGTGCCAGCCGACCGGGACAGACATACAATGAGCAGTTCTTC	CASRPGQTYNEQFF
-	12	TRBJ2-7	-	TRBV2	TGTGCCAGCAGCAGAGACTCCTACGAGCAGTACTTC	CASSRDSYEQYF
-	13	TRBJ2-1	-	TRBV2	TGTGCCAGCAGTGGGTGGGGGAACAATGAGCAGTTCTTC	CASSGWGNNEQFF
-	13	TRBJ1-2	few	TRBV7-9	TGTGCCAGCAGCTTATTAGGGTCCTATGGCTACACCTTC	CASSLLGSYGYTF
TRBD1	15	TRBJ1-1	-	TRBV25-1	TGTGCCAGCAGTGCCACAGGGGGCTCTGGCACTGAAGCTTTCTTT	CASSATGGSGTEAFF
-	12	TRBJ2-1	-	TRBV7-2	TGTGCCAGCAGCACGACTCAGATAGAGCAGTTCTTC	CASSTTQIEQFF